The 29 T cell receptor beta chains in this list originate from one sample, sequenced in a study of T cell responses to AZD1222 COVID-19 vaccine. The table came from immunoSEQ multiplex PCR; TCRdb's copy has only in-frame clones and leaves some out. The sample yields about 120,000 clones, almost 95% seen once. The sequencing here drew on peripheral blood, taken on day 0 of AZD1222 vaccination. Receptors were obtained from an adult in good health.

CDR3 sequence: CASSLAQDHTEAFF. The CDR3, as DNA: TGCGCCAGCAGCTTGGCTCAGGATCACACTGAAGCTTTCTTT. The rearrangement uses TRBV5-1 and TRBJ1-1; D is undetermined. The ends were cut back, 0 bases at V and 3 bases at J, with 9 bases in the middle. CDR3 length equals 14 residues. Per germline, CDR1 SGHRS and CDR2 YFSETQ. The full variable domain, completed using reference TRBV5-1 and TRBJ1-1, is KAGVTQTPRYLIKTRGQQVTLSCSPISGHRSVSWYQQTPGQGLQFLFEYFSETQRNKGNFPGRFSGRQFSNSRSEMNVSTLELGDSALYLCASSLAQDHTEAFFGQGTRLTVV.

The chain carries TRBV5-1 and TRBJ1-3; D possibly corresponds to TRBD1 (5 bases). Trimming shortened V by 3 bases and J by 0 bases, and 10 bases separated the two germline ends. The CDR3 has 15 residues. CDR1 is SGHRS, CDR2 YFSETQ, per germline. CDR3 sequence: CASSWAGPSGNTIYF. CDR3 DNA: TGCGCCAGCAGCTGGGCAGGGCCCTCTGGAAACACCATATATTTT.

The J gene is TRBJ1-5, the V gene TRBV4-2; D is ambiguous. The length of the CDR3 is 15 residues. With 0 bases removed from V and 2 bases from J, the gap between germline ends came to 8 bases. In germline, CDR1 is LGHNA, CDR2 YNFKEQ. CDR3 amino acids: CASSQDGVGNQPQHF. The CDR3 coding sequence is TGTGCCAGCAGCCAAGACGGAGTCGGCAATCAGCCCCAGCATTTT.

The chain employs TRBV4-3 and TRBJ2-1; D gene unclear. This CDR3 comprises 15 residues. From germline, CDR1 is LGHNA and CDR2 YSLEER. The V end lost 1 base, the J end lost 7 bases, and 14 bases lay between the germline ends. CDR3 loop: CASSQGPGAANEQFF. Here the CDR3 DNA reads TGCGCCAGCAGCCAAGGTCCAGGTGCGGCGAATGAGCAGTTCTTC.

The V gene is TRBV5-4, the J gene TRBJ2-7; 7 nucleotides match TRBD2. Germline V gene sequence: CDR1 SGHNT, CDR2 YYREEE (reference sequence). V was pared by 4 bases and J by 0 bases, with 7 bases of the junction left unmatched. The CDR3 runs to 15 residues. DNA for the CDR3: TGTGCCAGCAGCCTCCCTAGCGGAAACTCCTACGAGCAGTACTTC. Translation gives CASSLPSGNSYEQYF.

This chain links TRBV6-5 with TRBJ2-2; TRBD1 is a possible D gene (6 bases). Deletions cut 5 bases from V and 9 bases from J, with 16 bases between. CDR1 and CDR2 from the germline V gene are MNHEY and SVGAGI. This CDR3 contains 14 residues. The CDR3 DNA is TGTGCCAGCAGTATGAACTGGGACATTCGGGAGCTGTTTTTT. Translation gives CASSMNWDIRELFF.

The CDR3 DNA reads as TGTGCCTGGAGTGTTTCGGGGGCCTACGAGCAGTACTTC. This codes for CAWSVSGAYEQYF. The chain links TRBV30 to TRBJ2-7, with D possibly matching TRBD2 (6 bases). The CDR3 has 13 residues. Looked up from germline, CDR1 is GTSNPN and CDR2 is SVGIG (reference sequence). V dropped 0 bases and J dropped 2 bases, with 8 bases sitting between them.

The chain couples TRBV19 to TRBJ2-1, with unresolved D. Trimming stripped 7 bases from V and 3 bases from J, with 13 bases between. The CDR3 covers 14 residues. Germline V gives CDR1 LNHDA, CDR2 SQIVND (reference sequence). The CDR3 spells CASTFTADYNEQFF. CDR3 DNA sequence: TGTGCCAGTACCTTTACGGCAGACTACAATGAGCAGTTCTTC. Full variable domain (outside the CDR3, taken from reference TRBV19 and TRBJ2-1): DGGITQSPKYLFRKEGQNVTLSCEQNLNHDAMYWYRQDPGQGLRLIYYSQIVNDFQKGDIAEGYSVSREKKESFPLTVTSAQKNPTAFYLCASTFTADYNEQFFGPGTRLTVL.

The V and J genes are TRBV19 and TRBJ2-1; TRBD1 matches at 7 bases. The ends lost 4 bases at V and 8 bases at J; junction bases unmatched: 8. The CDR3 has 14 residues. The germline V gene has CDR1 LNHDA and CDR2 SQIVND (reference sequence). DNA for the CDR3: TGTGCCAGTAGTAGACAGGGAAGTGTCGATGAGCAGTTCTTC. Amino acid sequence: CASSRQGSVDEQFF.

The genes are TRBV12-3 or TRBV12-4 and TRBJ1-3; D unresolved. V lost 5 bases and J lost 4, with 6 bases in between. The CDR3 runs 12 residues. CDR3 DNA sequence: TGTGCCAGCAGTCCCCAAGGAAACACCATATATTTT. This encodes CASSPQGNTIYF.

V is TRBV18 and J is TRBJ1-2; 10 bases align to TRBD1. This CDR3 has 14 residues. CDR1 and CDR2 from the germline V gene are KGHSH and LQKENI. The junction had 5 bases not matched to a gene; V was cut back by 4 bases and J by 6 bases. The DNA for the CDR3 is TGTGCCAGCTCACGACAGGGGGCATCGGATGGCTACACCTTC. Protein sequence: CASSRQGASDGYTF.

The V gene is TRBV19, the J gene TRBJ2-1; D could derive from TRBD1 or TRBD2 (6 bases each). This CDR3 region has 16 residues. The germline V and J ends were trimmed by 1 base and 7 bases, with 17 bases remaining between them. CDR1 is LNHDA, CDR2 SQIVND, per germline (reference sequence). The CDR3 nucleotides read TGTGCCAGTAGTATAGTTGGGAGTTGGAGGGGGAATGAGCAGTTCTTC. Translation: CASSIVGSWRGNEQFF.

CDR3 bases: TGTGCCAGCAGCTCACCTGGAGAGACCCAGTACTTC. The encoded protein is CASSSPGETQYF. This chain links TRBV5-5 with TRBJ2-5; D is uncertain. The V gene's germline CDR1 is SGHKS and CDR2 YYEKEE (reference sequence). The germline V and J ends were trimmed by 3 bases and 4 bases, with 7 bases remaining between them. CDR3 length: 12 residues.

This clone occurred once. One end of the junction does not line up with germline, which may come from a read error. The chain couples TRBV4-1 to TRBJ2-5; no definite D call. Germline CDR1 MGHRA, CDR2 YSYEKL. CDR3 length equals 15 residues. The CDR3 region is CASSPLGWVREAQYF. In DNA form, the CDR3 reads TGCGCCAGCAGCCCCCTGGGTTGGGTCCGAGAGGCCCAGTACTTC.

The chain carries TRBV20-1 and TRBJ1-6; TRBD1 matches at 7 bases. This CDR3 region has 14 residues. After removal of 3 bases from V and 5 bases from J, the junction contained 4 bases not matched to a gene. CDR1 and CDR2 (germline): DFQATT, SNEGSKA (reference sequence). CDR3: CSASPTGHNSPLHF. The CDR3 DNA reads TGCAGTGCTAGTCCGACAGGGCATAATTCACCCCTCCACTTT.

This clone was observed once. The chain uses TRBV3-1 (or the pseudogene TRBV3-2) and TRBJ2-7, with D perhaps TRBD1 (5 bases). The CDR3 is made up of 16 amino acids. Germline CDR1 is LGHDT and CDR2 is YNNKEL (reference sequence). Trimming removed 2 bases at V and 0 bases at J, with 14 bases between. CDR3 in amino acids: CASSQKGNPPSYEQYV. The CDR3 nucleotides are TGTGCCAGCAGCCAAAAGGGGAACCCCCCCTCCTACGAGCAGTACGTC.

The J gene is TRBJ1-1, the V gene TRBV2; D is undetermined. The CDR3 is 14 amino acids. The germline gives CDR1 SNHLY, CDR2 FYNNEI. With 4 bases removed from V and 1 base from J, the gap between germline ends came to 10 bases. CDR3 sequence: CASSGNGRNTEAFF. Written as DNA, the CDR3 is TGTGCCAGCAGTGGAAACGGCAGGAACACTGAAGCTTTCTTT.

The chain joins TRBV30 to TRBJ1-4; D unresolved. This CDR3 has 13 amino acids. Trimming cost V 4 bases and J 2 bases, with 8 bases left between them. The V gene's germline CDR1 is GTSNPN and CDR2 SVGIG (reference sequence). CDR3 bases: TGTGCCTGGAATAAGGACACTAATGAAAAACTGTTTTTT. Translating gives CAWNKDTNEKLFF.

This chain connects TRBV7-3 to TRBJ2-3, with 8 bases lining up with TRBD1. V lost 2 bases and J lost 6; bases outside the gene matches: 4. Germline CDR1 SGHTA, CDR2 FQGTGA. The CDR3 totals 14 residues. The CDR3 DNA is TGTGCCAGCAGCTTATCAGGGGGCAGCGATACGCAGTATTTT. This sequence encodes CASSLSGGSDTQYF.

The chain is built from TRBV12-5 and TRBJ1-1; no definite D call. CDR3 size: 13 residues. V was trimmed by 1 base and J by 4 bases, leaving 7 bases between them. The germline gives CDR1 LGHNT, CDR2 FRNRAP. The CDR3 protein is CASGLGMSTEAFF. CDR3 coding DNA: TGTGCTAGTGGTTTGGGGATGTCCACTGAAGCTTTCTTT.

The chain carries TRBV5-1 and TRBJ1-6; 10 bases are shared with TRBD1. The germline V gene encodes CDR1 SGHRS and CDR2 YFSETQ. The CDR3 consists of 15 residues. The ends lost 4 bases at V and 13 bases at J; junction bases unmatched: 11. CDR3 coding DNA: TGCGCCAGCAGCCCAACCGGGACAGGGGACCTCCCCCTCCACTTT. As protein: CASSPTGTGDLPLHF. The whole variable domain, filled in from reference TRBV5-1 and TRBJ1-6, reads KAGVTQTPRYLIKTRGQQVTLSCSPISGHRSVSWYQQTPGQGLQFLFEYFSETQRNKGNFPGRFSGRQFSNSRSEMNVSTLELGDSALYLCASSPTGTGDLPLHFGNGTRLTVT.

The V and J genes are TRBV20-1 and TRBJ2-1, with a possible D match to TRBD2 (6 bases). V was clipped by 3 bases and J by 0 bases, with 9 bases between them. In germline, CDR1 is DFQATT, CDR2 SNEGSKA (reference sequence). The CDR3 extends over 14 amino acids. The CDR3 protein is CSASYGSSYNEQFF. The CDR3 bases are TGCAGTGCTAGTTACGGGAGCTCCTACAATGAGCAGTTCTTC.

The V call is TRBV19, the J call TRBJ2-3, with D uncertain. This CDR3 has 14 amino acids. Germline loops: CDR1 LNHDA, CDR2 SQIVND (reference sequence). V shed 3 bases and J shed 4 bases, with 11 bases lying between them. CDR3 sequence reads: CASSIRQASDTQYF. DNA of the CDR3: TGTGCCAGTAGTATTCGGCAGGCATCAGATACGCAGTATTTT.

The chain has TRBV9 and TRBJ1-1, with a weak D call TRBD1 (6 bases). This CDR3 spans 15 amino acids. Trimming left V 2 bases short and J 1 base short, with 12 bases between. Germline CDR1 is SGDLS and CDR2 is YYNGEE. The CDR3 loop reads CASSVRDKPNTEAFF. CDR3 nucleotide sequence: TGTGCCAGCAGCGTGCGGGACAAACCGAACACTGAAGCTTTCTTT.

The chain recombines TRBV28 with TRBJ2-1; D is possibly TRBD2 (6 bases). This CDR3 is built from 14 residues. Trimming shortened V by 8 bases and J by 9 bases, and 20 bases separated the two germline ends. Germline V gives CDR1 MDHEN, CDR2 SYDVKM. The DNA of the CDR3 is TGTGCCAGCTCCGGCGGGAACGTCAGAAGTGAGCAGTTCTTC. It is translated as CASSGGNVRSEQFF.

This chain uses TRBV7-9 with TRBJ1-1, with 7 bases fitting TRBD1. The CDR3 covers 14 residues. J gave up 0 bases and V 5 bases, and 3 bases lay outside the gene matches. Germline CDR1 and CDR2: SEHNR and FQNEAQ (reference sequence). The DNA for the CDR3 is TGTGCCAGCAGCCTTACAGGGGTGAACACTGAAGCTTTCTTT. Amino acid sequence: CASSLTGVNTEAFF.

The gene calls are TRBV3-1 (or the pseudogene TRBV3-2) and TRBJ2-1, with D maybe TRBD2 (5 bases). The ends were cut back, 3 bases at V and 5 bases at J, with 8 bases in the middle. Looked up from germline, CDR1 is LGHDT and CDR2 is YNNKEL (reference sequence). The CDR3 contains 13 residues. The CDR3 is CASSQDLNNEQFF. The DNA for the CDR3 is TGTGCCAGCAGCCAGGACTTGAACAATGAGCAGTTCTTC.

The chain is built from TRBV6-1 and TRBJ1-1; D gene uncertain. This CDR3 has 13 amino acids. From germline, CDR1 is MNHNS and CDR2 SASEGT. V gave up 6 bases and J gave up 4 bases, with 12 bases separating them. The CDR3 spells CASSGLVGTEAFF. The CDR3 DNA sequence: TGTGCCAGCAGCGGGTTGGTGGGCACTGAAGCTTTCTTT.

This clone was found a few times. The chain employs TRBV7-6 and TRBJ1-6; 8 nucleotides agree with TRBD1. The CDR3 is 15 residues long. Trimming cost V 5 bases and J 7 bases; bases outside gene matches: 7. Germline V gene sequence: CDR1 SGHVS, CDR2 FNYEAQ. In nucleotides, the CDR3 is TGTGCCAGCAGCGCCCAGGGGGCGAACAATTCACCCCTCCACTTT. This encodes CASSAQGANNSPLHF.